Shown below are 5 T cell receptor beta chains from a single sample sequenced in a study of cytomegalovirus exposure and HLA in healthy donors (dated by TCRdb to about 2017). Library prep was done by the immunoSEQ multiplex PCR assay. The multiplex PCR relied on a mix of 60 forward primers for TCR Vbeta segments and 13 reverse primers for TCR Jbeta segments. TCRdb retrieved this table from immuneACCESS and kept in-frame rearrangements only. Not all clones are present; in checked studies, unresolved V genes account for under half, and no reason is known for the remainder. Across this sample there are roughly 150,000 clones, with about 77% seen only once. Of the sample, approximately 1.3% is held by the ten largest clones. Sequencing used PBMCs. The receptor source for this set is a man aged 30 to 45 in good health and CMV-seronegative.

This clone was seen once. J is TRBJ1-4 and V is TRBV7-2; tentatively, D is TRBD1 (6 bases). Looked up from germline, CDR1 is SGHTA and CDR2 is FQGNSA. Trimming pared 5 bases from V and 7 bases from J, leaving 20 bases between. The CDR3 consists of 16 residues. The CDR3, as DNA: TGTGCCAGCAGCACTTATAAGGGGGGGGCCGGTGAAAAACTGTTTTTT. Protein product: CASSTYKGGAGEKLFF.

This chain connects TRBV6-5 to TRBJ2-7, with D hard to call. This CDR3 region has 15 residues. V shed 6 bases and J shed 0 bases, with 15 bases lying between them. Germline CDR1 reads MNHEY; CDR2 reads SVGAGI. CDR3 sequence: CASSYHLKNSYEQYF. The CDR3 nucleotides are TGTGCCAGCAGCTACCACTTAAAGAACTCCTACGAGCAGTACTTC.

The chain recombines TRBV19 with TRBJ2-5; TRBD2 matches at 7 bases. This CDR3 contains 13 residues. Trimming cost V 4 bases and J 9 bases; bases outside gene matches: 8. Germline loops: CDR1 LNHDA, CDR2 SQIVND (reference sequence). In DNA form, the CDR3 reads TGTGCCAGTAGTAACCGGGCCCGGGAGGCCCAGTACTTC. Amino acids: CASSNRAREAQYF.

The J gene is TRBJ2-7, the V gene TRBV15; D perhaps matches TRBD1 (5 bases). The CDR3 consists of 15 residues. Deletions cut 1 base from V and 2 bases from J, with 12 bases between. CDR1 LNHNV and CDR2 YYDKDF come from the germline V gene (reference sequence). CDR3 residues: CATSRADSLTYEQYF. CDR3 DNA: TGTGCCACCAGCAGAGCAGACAGCCTAACCTACGAGCAGTACTTC.

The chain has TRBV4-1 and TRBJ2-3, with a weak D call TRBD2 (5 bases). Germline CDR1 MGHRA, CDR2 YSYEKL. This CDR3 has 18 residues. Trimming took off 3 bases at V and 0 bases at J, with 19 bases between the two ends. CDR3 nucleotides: TGCGCCAGCAGCCAGGGAGTCCCTACGAGGACTAGCACAGATACGCAGTATTTT. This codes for CASSQGVPTRTSTDTQYF.